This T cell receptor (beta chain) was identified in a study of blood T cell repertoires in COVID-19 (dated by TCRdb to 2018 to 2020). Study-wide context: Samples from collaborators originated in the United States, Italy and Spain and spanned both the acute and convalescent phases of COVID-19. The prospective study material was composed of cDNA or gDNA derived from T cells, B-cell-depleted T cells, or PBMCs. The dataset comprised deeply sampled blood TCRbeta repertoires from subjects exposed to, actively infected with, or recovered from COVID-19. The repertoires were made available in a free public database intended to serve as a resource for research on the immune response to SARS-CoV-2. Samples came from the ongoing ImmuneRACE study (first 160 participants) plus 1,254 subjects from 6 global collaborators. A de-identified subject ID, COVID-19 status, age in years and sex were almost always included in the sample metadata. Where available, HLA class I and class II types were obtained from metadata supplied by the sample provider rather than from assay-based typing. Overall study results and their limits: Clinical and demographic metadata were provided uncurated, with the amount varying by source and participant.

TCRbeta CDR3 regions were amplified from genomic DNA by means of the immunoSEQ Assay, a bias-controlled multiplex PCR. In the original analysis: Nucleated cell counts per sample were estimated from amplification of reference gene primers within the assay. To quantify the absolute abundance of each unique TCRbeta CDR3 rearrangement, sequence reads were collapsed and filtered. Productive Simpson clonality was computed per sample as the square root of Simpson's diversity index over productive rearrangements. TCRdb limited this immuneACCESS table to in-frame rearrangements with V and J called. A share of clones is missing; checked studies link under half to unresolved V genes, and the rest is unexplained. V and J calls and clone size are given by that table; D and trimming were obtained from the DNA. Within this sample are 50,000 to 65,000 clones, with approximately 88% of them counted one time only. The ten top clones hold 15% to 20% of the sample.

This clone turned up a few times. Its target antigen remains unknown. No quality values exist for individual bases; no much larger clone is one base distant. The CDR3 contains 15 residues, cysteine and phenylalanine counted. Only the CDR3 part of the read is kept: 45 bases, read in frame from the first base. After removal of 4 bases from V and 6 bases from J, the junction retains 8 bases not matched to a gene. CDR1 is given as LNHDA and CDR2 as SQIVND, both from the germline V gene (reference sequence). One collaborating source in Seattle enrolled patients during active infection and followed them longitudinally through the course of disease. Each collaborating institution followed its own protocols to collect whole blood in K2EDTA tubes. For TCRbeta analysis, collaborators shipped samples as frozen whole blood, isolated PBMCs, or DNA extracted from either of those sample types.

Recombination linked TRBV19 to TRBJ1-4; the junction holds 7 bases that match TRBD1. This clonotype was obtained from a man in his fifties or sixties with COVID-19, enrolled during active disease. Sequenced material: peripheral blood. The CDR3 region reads CASSTEGAVYEKLFF. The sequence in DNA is TGTGCCAGTAGTACCGAGGGGGCTGTATATGAAAAACTGTTTTTT.